This T cell receptor beta chain originates from a study of metastatic and nonmetastatic thyroid tumors. Study summary: Patients with malignant and benign thyroid disease provided blood and tumor or nodule tissue, whose repertoires were compared. Study-wide points: In both blood and tumor samples, TCR beta diversity was reported significantly higher for malignant than benign nodules.

This clone was observed at least ten times. Its antigen is undetermined. This CDR3 is 13 amino acids long. V shed 5 bases and J 5 bases; nucleotides not matched to a gene: 4. Germline V gene lookup returns CDR1 MNHEY and CDR2 SVGEGT. No treatment had been given to any patient before thyroid surgery. As originally analysed: To classify distant metastasis in papillary thyroid cancer, a model was built from CDR3 differences across clinicopathological groups. Using MiXCR, TCRdb reanalyzed the PCR reads. TCRdb, not the original authors, processed these V and J calls. There are 20,000 to 30,000 clones in the sample; roughly 12% occur only once, and 13% to 15% lies in the top ten.

The chain carries TRBV6-2 or TRBV6-3 and TRBJ2-5; 8 nucleotides line up with TRBD1. Sequences were obtained from blood. This clonotype originated in a female donor with papillary thyroid cancer or a benign thyroid nodule (not recorded which). Some clones in this sample may be carry-over from other donors' samples. The CDR3 nucleotides are TGTGCCAGCAGTCCCAGGGGGCTGGAGACCCAGTACTTC. Its protein is CASSPRGLETQYF.